These 25 T cell receptor beta chains share one sample of origin, sequenced in a study of T cells in Graves' hyperthyroidism and ophthalmopathy (dated 2019 in TCRdb). Library method: multiplex PCR. Data came from an Illumina HiSeq 2000. TCR beta CDR3 regions were amplified from RNA transcripts. The TCR CDR3 was subjected to a first round of RT-PCR using the HTBI primer set and the Qiagen OneStep RT-PCR kit. TCRdb trimmed the raw reads at Q25, called clones with MiXCR and kept productive beta chains. Each entry is one CDR3 protein sequence, shown with its most common DNA and genes. The sample records around 450,000 distinct CDR3 sequences, 15% to 17% of which are singletons. Approximately 7.5% of the sample comes from the top ten. Sequenced input: blood. These receptors all come from a woman between 18 and 29 years old with Graves' hyperthyroidism.

This clonotype was recorded many times. The V call is TRBV11-1, the J call TRBJ2-7, with no clear D. CDR3 length: 13 residues. CDR1 is SGHAT and CDR2 is FQDESV in the germline V gene (reference sequence). Deletions cut 3 bases from V and 0 bases from J, with 6 bases between. This CDR3 reads CASSFSSSYEQYF. Written as DNA, the CDR3 is TGTGCCAGCAGCTTTAGTAGCTCCTACGAGCAGTACTTC. Supplemented by reference TRBV11-1 and TRBJ2-7, the full variable domain reads EAEVAQSPRYKITEKSQAVAFWCDPISGHATLYWYRQILGQGPELLVQFQDESVVDDSQLPKDRFSAERLKGVDSTLKIQPAELGDSAMYLCASSFSSSYEQYFGPGTRLTVT.

This clonotype was counted many times. The chain is built from TRBV7-6 and TRBJ2-5; D unresolved. This CDR3 region has 17 residues. V shed 4 bases and J shed 5 bases, with 23 bases lying between them. Germline V gives CDR1 SGHVS, CDR2 FNYEAQ. The CDR3 DNA sequence: TGTGCCAGCAGCTCCCCGGGTGGCGTTTTCCGAAGGGAGACCCAGTACTTC. Protein: CASSSPGGVFRRETQYF.

This clonotype was counted a few times. This rearrangement joins TRBV5-4 to TRBJ2-1; TRBD2 agrees at 9 bases. The V and J ends lost 3 bases and 1 base, in that order; junction bases with no gene match: 8. CDR1 and CDR2 from the germline V gene are SGHNT and YYREEE (reference sequence). The CDR3 is made up of 17 amino acids. The CDR3 is CASSSSGVAGSYNEQFF. The CDR3 nucleotides are TGTGCCAGCAGCTCTAGCGGGGTAGCGGGTTCCTACAATGAGCAGTTCTTC.

This clonotype appeared many times. This chain links TRBV28 with TRBJ2-1; D may correspond to TRBD1 or TRBD2 (5 bases each). V lost 4 bases and J 9 bases, leaving 19 bases between the germline ends. This CDR3 spans 15 amino acids. Germline CDR1 MDHEN, CDR2 SYDVKM. Here the CDR3 reads CASSYPGTELSEQFF. The DNA for the CDR3 is TGTGCCAGCAGTTATCCCGGGACGGAGTTGTCTGAGCAGTTCTTC.

This clonotype came up many times. The rearrangement joins TRBV12-3 or TRBV12-4 to TRBJ2-7; D remains ambiguous. With 6 bases removed from V and 2 bases from J, the gap between germline ends came to 8 bases. This CDR3 contains 12 residues. The CDR3 DNA is TGTGCCAGCAGCCCTACAGCCTACGAGCAGTACTTC. Translated, it gives CASSPTAYEQYF.

As concerns this clonotype: The DNA is omitted, as the CDR3 cannot be located on it reliably, and the CDR3 follows TCRdb's listing. The chain combines TRBV2 with TRBJ1-5; no check of the table's D call, TRBD1, against the DNA was made. Germline V gene lookup returns CDR1 SNHLY and CDR2 FYNNEI. Ends included, the CDR3 has 21 residues. CDR3 amino acids: CASAAPTGINEQFFGPEPQHF.

The rearrangement uses TRBV6-1 and TRBJ1-3; D is undetermined. The V and J ends lost 0 bases and 5 bases respectively, with 11 bases between them. Germline V gives CDR1 MNHNS, CDR2 SASEGT. The CDR3 is 15 amino acids. Here the CDR3 DNA reads TGTGCCAGCAGTGAAGCCAGCCGCTTAAGAAACACCATATATTTT. Protein: CASSEASRLRNTIYF.

Only a few counts were recorded for this clonotype. V and J are TRBV4-1 and TRBJ2-2, with D possibly being TRBD2 (7 bases). There are 16 residues in the CDR3. Germline CDR1 is MGHRA and CDR2 is YSYEKL. V lost 1 base, J lost 3 bases, and 12 bases lay in between. DNA for the CDR3: TGCGCCAGCAGCCAAGGGGGGGGGCGGTACACCGGGGAGCTGTTTTTT. Translated: CASSQGGGRYTGELFF.

This clonotype was picked up many times. The rearrangement links TRBV7-3 to TRBJ2-3; D is undetermined. This CDR3 is 14 amino acids long. Germline CDR1 and CDR2: SGHTA and FQGTGA. The V and J ends lost 5 bases and 2 bases respectively, with 11 bases between them. In DNA, the CDR3 is TGTGCCAGCAGCCCGTCAGCGTACACAGATACGCAGTATTTT. As protein: CASSPSAYTDTQYF.

This clonotype was found a few times. DNA of the CDR3: TGTGCCAGCAGTCGCCGGGACCAGAACTATGGCTACACCTTC. Its protein is CASSRRDQNYGYTF. This rearrangement joins TRBV9 to TRBJ1-2; perhaps TRBD1 as D (5 bases). Trimming took 5 bases from V and 2 from J, leaving 13 bases between them. CDR1 is SGDLS, CDR2 YYNGEE, per germline. The CDR3 runs 14 residues.

This clonotype came up many times. This sequence joins TRBV24-1 and TRBJ2-4, with TRBD2 as a possible D gene (6 bases). The CDR3 length is 16 residues. The ends were cut back, 7 bases at V and 0 bases at J, with 15 bases in the middle. CDR1 is KGHDR, CDR2 SFDVKD, per germline. The CDR3 sequence: CATRSAGLLAKNIQYF. The CDR3, as DNA: TGTGCCACCAGGTCTGCGGGACTCCTAGCCAAAAACATTCAGTACTTC.

This clonotype was detected many times. The V call is TRBV4-1, the J call TRBJ2-5; the D gene is possibly TRBD1 (6 bases). Germline CDR1 MGHRA, CDR2 YSYEKL. The CDR3 length is 15 residues. The V and J ends lost 2 bases and 7 bases respectively, with 17 bases between them. CDR3 in amino acids: CASSQRGTKSGTQYF. The CDR3 DNA is TGCGCCAGCAGCCAAAGGGGGACAAAAAGCGGGACCCAGTACTTC.

This clonotype was recorded at least ten times. The chain uses TRBV3-1 and TRBJ1-1; possibly TRBD1 for D (5 bases). There are 18 residues in the CDR3. Trimming pared 1 base from V and 6 bases from J, leaving 24 bases between. CDR1 LGHDT and CDR2 YNNKEL come from the germline V gene (reference sequence). The CDR3 protein is CASSQGAGGGTVVPEAFF. CDR3 sequence (DNA): TGTGCCAGCAGCCAAGGCGCCGGTGGGGGTACGGTTGTCCCTGAAGCTTTCTTT.

This chain links TRBV6-2 or TRBV6-3 with TRBJ2-1; 12 bases map to TRBD2. Trimming removed 6 bases from V and 9 bases from J; junction bases left unmatched: 18. The CDR3 contains 18 residues. In germline, CDR1 is MNHEY, CDR2 SVGEGT. The CDR3 nucleotides are TGTGCCAGCAGCCGCCCCCCCCTAGCGGGAGGGTCAGGAGGTGAGCAGTTCTTC. It codes for CASSRPPLAGGSGGEQFF.

The V call is TRBV5-1, the J call TRBJ2-7; D could derive from TRBD1 or TRBD2 (6 bases each). The ends were cut back, 2 bases at V and 4 bases at J, with 16 bases in the middle. The CDR3 extends over 15 amino acids. Germline-derived CDR1 and CDR2 are SGHRS and YFSETQ. The CDR3 loop is CASSLGGGNSYEQYF. Here the CDR3 DNA reads TGCGCCAGCAGCTTAGGGGGAGGAAACTCTTACGAGCAGTACTTC.

The sample holds many counts of this clonotype. V and J are TRBV28 and TRBJ2-7, with D possibly TRBD1 on 6 matching bases. This CDR3 spans 14 amino acids. Germline CDR1 MDHEN, CDR2 SYDVKM. V lost 6 bases to trimming and J lost 5 bases, with 17 bases between them. CDR3 sequence reads: CASRHGTTGHEQYF. CDR3 in DNA: TGTGCCAGCAGGCACGGGACGACAGGCCACGAGCAGTACTTC.

This clonotype was counted between two and nine times. This rearrangement joins TRBV29-1 to TRBJ1-1; the match to TRBD1 covers 7 bases. Germline V gives CDR1 SQVTM, CDR2 ANQGSEA. CDR3 length: 15 residues. The V segment lost 6 bases and the J segment 1 base; nucleotides outside the gene matches: 11. The DNA for the CDR3 is TGCAGCGTCCGGGGTGGGGGACAGCAGAACACTGAAGCTTTCTTT. It encodes CSVRGGGQQNTEAFF.

This clonotype has only a few counts. The chain is built from TRBV19 and TRBJ1-2; 11 bases map to TRBD1. J was trimmed by 7 bases and V by 6 bases; bases with no gene match: 16. CDR1 and CDR2 (germline): LNHDA, SQIVND (reference sequence). The CDR3 totals 17 residues. CDR3 in DNA: TGTGCCAGTAGCCGGACGGGACAGGGGGGCGGTTTGGGTGGCTACACCTTC. Its translation: CASSRTGQGGGLGGYTF.

This clonotype was observed many times. The chain has TRBV19 and TRBJ2-2; TRBD1 is a possible D gene (6 bases). The CDR3 sequence is 18 residues long. CDR1 is LNHDA and CDR2 is SQIVND in the germline V gene (reference sequence). The ends were cut back, 6 bases at V and 4 bases at J, with 24 bases in the middle. This chain's CDR3 is CASSLGQGTSVGTGELFF. In DNA form, the CDR3 reads TGTGCCAGTAGCCTAGGGCAGGGGACCTCGGTGGGCACCGGGGAGCTGTTTTTT.

This clonotype showed up just a few times. V is TRBV6-1 and J is TRBJ2-3; unclear D gene. CDR1 and CDR2 from the germline V gene are MNHNS and SASEGT. V was cut by 6 bases and J by 0 bases, with 13 bases left in between. The CDR3 covers 15 residues. CDR3 sequence: CASSPDGPSTDTQYF. Written as DNA, the CDR3 is TGTGCCAGCAGCCCAGACGGGCCAAGCACAGATACGCAGTATTTT.

This clonotype showed up many times. The chain carries TRBV7-2 and TRBJ2-7; D ambiguous. The CDR3 loop spans 15 amino acids. V dropped 4 bases and J dropped 0 bases, with 13 bases sitting between them. CDR1 and CDR2 (germline): SGHTA, FQGNSA. The DNA of the CDR3 is TGTGCCAGCAGCTGGTTCCCGGGCGTCTCCTACGAGCAGTACTTC. Amino acid sequence: CASSWFPGVSYEQYF.

The table lists this clonotype with a few counts. CDR3 nucleotide sequence: TGTGCCAGCAGTGACGTTGCGGGAGGGATAACAGATACGCAGTATTTT. As protein: CASSDVAGGITDTQYF. The chain couples TRBV2 to TRBJ2-3, with 9 bases identical to TRBD2. Germline V lookup: CDR1 SNHLY, CDR2 FYNNEI. Germline trimming cut 3 bases from V and 3 bases from J; bases unmatched to any gene: 7. CDR3 length: 16 residues.

This clonotype has a count of ten or more. This rearrangement joins TRBV11-2 to TRBJ2-1, with 16 bases aligning to TRBD2. V lost 0 bases, J lost 8 bases, and 1 base stayed unmatched. From germline, CDR1 is SGHAT and CDR2 FQNNGV. This CDR3 comprises 16 residues. The CDR3 DNA reads TGTGCCAGCAGCTTAGAAGGGACTAGCGGGAGGGATGAGCAGTTCTTC. It codes for CASSLEGTSGRDEQFF.

This clonotype was detected ten times or more. V gene TRBV10-3 combines with J gene TRBJ1-6, with D maybe TRBD1 (5 bases). Per the germline V gene, CDR1 is ENHRY and CDR2 is SYGVKD. This CDR3 comprises 12 residues. The V end was cut by 11 bases, the J end by 8 bases, with 13 bases between. CDR3 coding DNA: TGTGCCGTAACAGGTGGCGATTCACCCCTCCACTTT. Its translation is CAVTGGDSPLHF.

This clonotype was seen many times. The chain recombines TRBV7-2 with TRBJ1-2; D remains unclear. The CDR3 length is 13 residues. Trimming cost V 5 bases and J 6 bases, with 13 bases left between them. Germline CDR1 is SGHTA and CDR2 is FQGNSA. CDR3 coding DNA: TGTGCCAGCAGCGCCCTCCGGGTTAATGGCTACACCTTC. Protein: CASSALRVNGYTF.